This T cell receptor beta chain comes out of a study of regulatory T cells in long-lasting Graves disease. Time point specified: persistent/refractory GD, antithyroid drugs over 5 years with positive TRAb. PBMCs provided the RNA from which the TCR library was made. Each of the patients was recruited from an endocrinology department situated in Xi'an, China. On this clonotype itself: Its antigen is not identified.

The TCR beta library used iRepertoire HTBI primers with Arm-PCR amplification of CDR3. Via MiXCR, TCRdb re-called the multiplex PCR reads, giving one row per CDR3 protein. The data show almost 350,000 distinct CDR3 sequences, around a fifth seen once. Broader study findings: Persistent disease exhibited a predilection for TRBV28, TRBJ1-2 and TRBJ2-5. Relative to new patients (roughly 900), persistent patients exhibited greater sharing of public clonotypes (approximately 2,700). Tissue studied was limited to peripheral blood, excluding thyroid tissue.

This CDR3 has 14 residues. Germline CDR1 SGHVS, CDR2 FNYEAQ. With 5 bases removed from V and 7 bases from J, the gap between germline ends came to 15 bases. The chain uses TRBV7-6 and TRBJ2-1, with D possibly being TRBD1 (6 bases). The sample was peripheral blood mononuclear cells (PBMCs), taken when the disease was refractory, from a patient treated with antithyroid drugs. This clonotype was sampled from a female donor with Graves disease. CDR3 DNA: TGTGCCAGCAGCCCCACTTTCACAGGGAATGAGCAGTTCTTC. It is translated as CASSPTFTGNEQFF.